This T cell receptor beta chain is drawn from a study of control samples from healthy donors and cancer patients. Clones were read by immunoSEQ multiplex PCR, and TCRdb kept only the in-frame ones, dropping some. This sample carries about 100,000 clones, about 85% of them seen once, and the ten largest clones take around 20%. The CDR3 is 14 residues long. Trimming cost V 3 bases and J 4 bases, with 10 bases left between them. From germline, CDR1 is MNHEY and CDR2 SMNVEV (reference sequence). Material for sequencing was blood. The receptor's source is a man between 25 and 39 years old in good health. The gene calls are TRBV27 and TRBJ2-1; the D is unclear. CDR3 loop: CASSLKRPYNEQFF. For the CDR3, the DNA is TGTGCCAGCAGTTTGAAGCGCCCATACAATGAGCAGTTCTTC.